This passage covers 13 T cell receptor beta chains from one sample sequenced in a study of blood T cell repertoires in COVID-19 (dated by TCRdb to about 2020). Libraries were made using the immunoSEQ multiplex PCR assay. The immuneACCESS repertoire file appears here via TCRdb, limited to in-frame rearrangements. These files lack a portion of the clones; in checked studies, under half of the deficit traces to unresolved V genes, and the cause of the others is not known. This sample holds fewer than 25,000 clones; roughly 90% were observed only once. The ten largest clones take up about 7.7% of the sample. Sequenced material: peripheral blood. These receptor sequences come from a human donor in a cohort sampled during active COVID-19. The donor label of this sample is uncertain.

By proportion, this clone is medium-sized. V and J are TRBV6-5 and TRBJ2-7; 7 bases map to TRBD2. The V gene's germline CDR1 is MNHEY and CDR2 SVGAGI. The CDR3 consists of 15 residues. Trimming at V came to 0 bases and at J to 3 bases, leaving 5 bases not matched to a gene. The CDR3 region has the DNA TGTGCCAGCAGTTACTCTACGGGAGGAATCTACGAGCAGTACTTC. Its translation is CASSYSTGGIYEQYF.

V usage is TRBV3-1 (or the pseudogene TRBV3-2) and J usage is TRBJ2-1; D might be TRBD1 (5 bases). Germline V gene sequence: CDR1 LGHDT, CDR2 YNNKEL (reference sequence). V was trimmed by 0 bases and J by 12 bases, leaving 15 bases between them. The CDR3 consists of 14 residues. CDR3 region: CASSQETTGLGQFF. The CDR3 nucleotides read TGTGCCAGCAGCCAAGAAACAACAGGCCTGGGGCAGTTCTTC.

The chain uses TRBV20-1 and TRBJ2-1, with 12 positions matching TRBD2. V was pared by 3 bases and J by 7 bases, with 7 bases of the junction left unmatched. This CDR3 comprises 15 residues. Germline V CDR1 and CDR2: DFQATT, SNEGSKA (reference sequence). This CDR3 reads CSASSTSGSLNEQFF. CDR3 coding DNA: TGCAGTGCTAGTTCGACTAGCGGGAGTTTAAATGAGCAGTTCTTC.

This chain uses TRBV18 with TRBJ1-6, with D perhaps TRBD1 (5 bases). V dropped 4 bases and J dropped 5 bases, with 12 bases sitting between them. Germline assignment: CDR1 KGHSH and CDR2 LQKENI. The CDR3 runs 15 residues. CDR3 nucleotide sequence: TGTGCCAGCTCACTGGGACGGGGGGATAATTCACCCCTCCACTTT. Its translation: CASSLGRGDNSPLHF.

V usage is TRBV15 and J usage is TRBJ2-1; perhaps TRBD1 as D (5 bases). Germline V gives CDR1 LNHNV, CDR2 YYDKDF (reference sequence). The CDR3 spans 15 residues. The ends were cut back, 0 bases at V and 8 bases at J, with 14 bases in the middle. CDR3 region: CATSREYQVGDEQFF. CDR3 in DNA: TGTGCCACCAGCAGAGAATACCAGGTAGGGGATGAGCAGTTCTTC.

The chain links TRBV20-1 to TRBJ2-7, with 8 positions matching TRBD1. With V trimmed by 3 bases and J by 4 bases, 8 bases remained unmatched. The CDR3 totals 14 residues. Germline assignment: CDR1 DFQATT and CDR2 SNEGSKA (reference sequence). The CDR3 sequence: CSASRQGLPYEQYF. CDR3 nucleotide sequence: TGCAGTGCTAGTCGACAGGGGTTACCGTACGAGCAGTACTTC.

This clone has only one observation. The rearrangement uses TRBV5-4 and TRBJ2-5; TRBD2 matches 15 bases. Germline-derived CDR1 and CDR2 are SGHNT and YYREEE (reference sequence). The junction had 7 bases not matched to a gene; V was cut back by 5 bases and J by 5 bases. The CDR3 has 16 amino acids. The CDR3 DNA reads TGTGCCAGCAGATTCGGACTAGCGGGAGGGGAGGAGACCCAGTACTTC. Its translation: CASRFGLAGGEETQYF.

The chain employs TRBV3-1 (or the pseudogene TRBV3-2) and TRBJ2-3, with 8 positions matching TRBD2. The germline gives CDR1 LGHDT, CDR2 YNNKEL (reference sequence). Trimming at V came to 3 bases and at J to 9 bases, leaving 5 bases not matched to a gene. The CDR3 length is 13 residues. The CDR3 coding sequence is TGTGCCAGCAGCCAGAGGGCTAGCGGGACGCAGTATTTT. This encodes CASSQRASGTQYF.

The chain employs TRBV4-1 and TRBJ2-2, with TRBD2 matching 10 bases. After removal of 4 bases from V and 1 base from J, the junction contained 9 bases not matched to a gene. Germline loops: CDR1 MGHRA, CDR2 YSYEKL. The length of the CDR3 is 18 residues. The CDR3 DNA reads TGCGCCAGCAGCCGGCGACTAGCGGGTGGGGGGAACACCGGGGAGCTGTTTTTT. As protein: CASSRRLAGGGNTGELFF.

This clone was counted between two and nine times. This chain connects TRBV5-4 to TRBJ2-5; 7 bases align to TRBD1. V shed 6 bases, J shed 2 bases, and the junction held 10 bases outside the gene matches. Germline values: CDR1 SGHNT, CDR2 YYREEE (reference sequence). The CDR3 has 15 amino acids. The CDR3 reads CASTETGIGQETQYF. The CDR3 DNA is TGTGCCAGCACCGAGACAGGGATCGGGCAAGAGACCCAGTACTTC.

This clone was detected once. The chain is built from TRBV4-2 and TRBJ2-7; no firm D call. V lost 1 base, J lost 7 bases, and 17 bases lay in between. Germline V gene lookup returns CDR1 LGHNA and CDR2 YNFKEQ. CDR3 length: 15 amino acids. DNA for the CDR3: TGTGCCAGCAGCCAAGGAGGAGCGCCGATCTCTGAGCAGTACTTC. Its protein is CASSQGGAPISEQYF.

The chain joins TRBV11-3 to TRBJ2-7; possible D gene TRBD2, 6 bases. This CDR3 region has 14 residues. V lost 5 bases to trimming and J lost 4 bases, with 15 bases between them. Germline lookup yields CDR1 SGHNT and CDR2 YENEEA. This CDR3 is CASSRRDGEYEQYF. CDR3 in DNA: TGTGCCAGCAGCCGGCGGGATGGGGAATACGAGCAGTACTTC.

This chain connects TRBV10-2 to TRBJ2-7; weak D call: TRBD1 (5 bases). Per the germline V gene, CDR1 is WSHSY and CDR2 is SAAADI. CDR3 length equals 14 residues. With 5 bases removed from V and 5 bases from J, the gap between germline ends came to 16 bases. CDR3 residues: CASSQMQGMHEQYF. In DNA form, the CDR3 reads TGCGCCAGCAGTCAAATGCAGGGAATGCACGAGCAGTACTTC.